The clone carrying this T cell receptor (beta chain) appeared many times. No antigen is known for it. The record originates from a study of T cells in Graves' hyperthyroidism and ophthalmopathy. Whole-study findings and limits: Within blood appeared most thyroid clonotypes that had expanded above 0.001.

Trimming removed 6 bases at V and 4 bases at J, with 13 bases between. Germline loops: CDR1 DFQATT, CDR2 SNEGSKA (reference sequence). The CDR3 has 13 amino acids. Amplification yielded TCR beta CDR3 regions, with RNA transcripts as the source. HTBI primers were employed in a first-round RT-PCR of the TCR CDR3. TCRdb redid the calling of the multiplex PCR reads with MiXCR, one entry per CDR3 protein. The data show about 350,000 distinct CDR3 sequences, with roughly 13% seen just once and 34% held by the top ten. The specimen was blood. The genes are TRBV20-1 and TRBJ1-5; no firm D call. The origin of this receptor is a middle-aged woman with Graves' ophthalmopathy. The CDR3 DNA reads TGCAGTGCCACCGGGGTGCTAAATCAGCCCCAGCATTTT. It translates to CSATGVLNQPQHF.